This T cell receptor beta chain was observed in a study of cytomegalovirus exposure and HLA in healthy donors. Background on the study: The roughly 120 validation repertoires used the same platform as the 600 to 750 first-cohort repertoires (as reported by a later analysis). Study findings and constraints: Across donors, most TCRs were seen rarely, yet some public ones were widespread.

Concerning this clone: Its specificity is not known.

The CDR3 consists of 15 residues. Trimming removed 4 bases from V and 4 bases from J; junction bases left unmatched: 6. Germline V CDR1 and CDR2: LNHDA, SQIVND (reference sequence). It was the approximately 120-subject validation cohort, separate from the approximately 670-subject first cohort, to which the donors belonged. Libraries were prepared by immunoSEQ multiplex PCR; TCRdb keeps only in-frame clonotypes and omits some of them. This sample carries tens of thousands of clones, roughly nine tenths of them seen once, and the ten largest clones take roughly 1%. The clonotype originates from a man in his late teens or twenties in good health and CMV-seronegative. The chain has TRBV19 and TRBJ1-2, with 10 bases fitting TRBD1. Sequencing was done on a sample of PBMCs. Here the CDR3 reads CASSTGQGVGYGYTF. DNA of the CDR3: TGTGCCAGTAGTACCGGACAGGGGGTCGGCTATGGCTACACCTTC.